This T cell receptor (beta chain) is drawn from a study of blood T cell repertoires in COVID-19. Whole-study context: The samples span acute and convalescent COVID-19 from the United States, Italy and Spain.

In the original analysis: Reference gene primer amplification gave nucleated cell count estimates. Sequenced by immunoSEQ multiplex PCR; TCRdb stores in-frame clones only, minus some. D and trimming come from the DNA, and the V and J calls and clone size come from that table. The table has more than 400,000 clones, roughly 87% seen once; the top ten hold about 0.6%. Trimming left V 5 bases short and J 2 bases short, with 16 bases between. CDR1 is MDHEN and CDR2 is SYDVKM in the germline V gene. The CDR3 totals 15 residues. The specimen sequenced was PBMCs or T cells enriched from blood (not recorded which). This TCR derives from a man aged 18 to 30 who had recovered from COVID-19. The V call is TRBV28, the J call TRBJ2-7, with a possible D match to TRBD2 (6 bases). CDR3 residues: CASSAISGDAYEQYF. Here the CDR3 DNA reads TGTGCCAGCAGTGCTATTAGCGGTGACGCCTACGAGCAGTACTTC.